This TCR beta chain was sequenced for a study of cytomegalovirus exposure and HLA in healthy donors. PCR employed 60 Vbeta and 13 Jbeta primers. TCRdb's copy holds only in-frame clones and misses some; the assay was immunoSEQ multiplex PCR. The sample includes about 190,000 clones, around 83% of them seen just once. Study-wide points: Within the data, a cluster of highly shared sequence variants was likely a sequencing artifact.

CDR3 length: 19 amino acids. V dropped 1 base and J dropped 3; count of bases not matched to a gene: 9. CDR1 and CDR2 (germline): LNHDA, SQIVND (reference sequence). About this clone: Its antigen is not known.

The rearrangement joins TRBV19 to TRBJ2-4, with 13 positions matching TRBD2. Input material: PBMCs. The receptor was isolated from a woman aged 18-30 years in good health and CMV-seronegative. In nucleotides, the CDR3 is TGTGCCAGTAGTATAGGACTAGCGGGGGGCGGGGTAGGCAAAAACATTCAGTACTTC. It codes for CASSIGLAGGGVGKNIQYF. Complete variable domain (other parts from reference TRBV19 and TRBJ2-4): DGGITQSPKYLFRKEGQNVTLSCEQNLNHDAMYWYRQDPGQGLRLIYYSQIVNDFQKGDIAEGYSVSREKKESFPLTVTSAQKNPTAFYLCASSIGLAGGGVGKNIQYFGAGTRLSVL.